Presented here are 2 T cell receptor beta chains from one specimen sequenced in a study of blood T cell repertoires in COVID-19 (TCRdb year 2020). Receptors were amplified or captured by the immunoSEQ multiplex PCR assay. TCRdb stores this immuneACCESS table with in-frame sequences only. Part of the clones is absent; in the studies checked, under half of the shortfall reflects unresolved V genes, and no reason is known for the rest. The sample contains some 300,000 clones, about 88% of them found a single time. The ten largest account for 2% to 2.5% of the sample. Material for sequencing was PBMCs or T cells enriched from blood (not recorded which). Receptors were obtained from an older woman in a cohort exposed to, infected with or recovered from COVID-19 (not recorded which).

The chain uses TRBV30 and TRBJ2-7, with D hard to call. Germline CDR1 GTSNPN, CDR2 SVGIG (reference sequence). V gave up 1 base and J gave up 4 bases, with 5 bases separating them. CDR3 length equals 11 residues. The chain's CDR3 is CAWSAGYEQYF. CDR3 DNA: TGTGCCTGGAGTGCGGGTTACGAGCAGTACTTC.

V is TRBV5-4 and J is TRBJ2-5; TRBD1 matches at 11 bases. V shed 0 bases and J 2 bases; nucleotides not matched to a gene: 0. Germline-derived CDR1 and CDR2 are SGHNT and YYREEE (reference sequence). The CDR3 consists of 15 residues. The CDR3 DNA reads TGTGCCAGCAGCTTGGGGGACAGGGGGCAAGAGACCCAGTACTTC. Translating gives CASSLGDRGQETQYF. Variable domain in full (rest from reference TRBV5-4 and TRBJ2-5): ETGVTQSPTHLIKTRGQQVTLRCSSQSGHNTVSWYQQALGQGPQFIFQYYREEENGRGNFPPRFSGLQFPNYSSELNVNALELDDSALYLCASSLGDRGQETQYFGPGTRLLVL.